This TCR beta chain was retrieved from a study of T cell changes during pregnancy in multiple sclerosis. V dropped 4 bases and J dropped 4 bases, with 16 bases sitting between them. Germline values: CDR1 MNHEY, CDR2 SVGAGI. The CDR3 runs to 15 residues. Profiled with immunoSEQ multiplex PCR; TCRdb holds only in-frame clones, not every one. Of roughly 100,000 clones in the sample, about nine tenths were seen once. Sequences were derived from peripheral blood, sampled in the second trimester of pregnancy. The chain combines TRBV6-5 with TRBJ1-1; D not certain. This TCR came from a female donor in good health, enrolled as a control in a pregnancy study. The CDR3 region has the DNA TGTGCCAGCAGTTCCCGACCGGGAGGAATCACTGAAGCTTTCTTT. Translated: CASSSRPGGITEAFF.